The clone carrying this T cell receptor (beta chain) occurred a few times. Its target is not known. The data are from a study of T cell repertoires in cytomegalovirus infection. Study as a whole: CMV infection plus the matching HLA type was flagged by public TCR beta signatures. Study-wide findings and caveats: HLA-C-restricted, CMV-specific TCR beta clonotypes were dominant ex vivo. Cumulative public TCR beta family frequency identified CMV carriers with the relevant HLA.

V lost 7 bases and J lost 4; bases outside the gene matches: 4. CDR1 is MDHEN, CDR2 SYDVKM, per germline. The length of the CDR3 is 12 residues. TCRdb reanalysed the reads using MiXCR and keeps one entry per CDR3 protein. The sample shows roughly 760,000 distinct CDR3 sequences, 35% to 45% of them seen only once. Sequencing input: PBMCs. The TCR sequence derives from a human donor in good health (CMV status not recorded). Some clones in this sample may be carry-over from other donors' samples. The V and J genes are TRBV28 and TRBJ2-7, with 7 bases identical to TRBD1. The CDR3 sequence: CASKLTGYEQYF. In nucleotides, the CDR3 is TGTGCCAGCAAACTGACAGGGTACGAGCAGTACTTC. Combining the CDR3 with reference TRBV28 and TRBJ2-7 gives the whole variable domain DVKVTQSSRYLVKRTGEKVFLECVQDMDHENMFWYRQDPGLGLRLIYFSYDVKMKEKGDIPEGYSVSREKKERFSLILESASTNQTSMYLCASKLTGYEQYFGPGTRLTVT.